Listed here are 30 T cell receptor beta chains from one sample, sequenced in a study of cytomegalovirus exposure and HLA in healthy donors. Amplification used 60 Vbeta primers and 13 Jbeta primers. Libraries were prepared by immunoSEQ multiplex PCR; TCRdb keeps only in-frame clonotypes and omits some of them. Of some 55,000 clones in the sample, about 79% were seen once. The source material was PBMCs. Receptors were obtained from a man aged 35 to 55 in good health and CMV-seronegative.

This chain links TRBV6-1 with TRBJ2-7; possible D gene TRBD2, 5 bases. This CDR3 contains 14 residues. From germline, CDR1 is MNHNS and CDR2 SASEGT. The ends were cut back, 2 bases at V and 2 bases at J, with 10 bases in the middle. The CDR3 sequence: CASSEPERTYEQYF. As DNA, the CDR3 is TGTGCCAGCAGTGAACCCGAGCGGACCTACGAGCAGTACTTC.

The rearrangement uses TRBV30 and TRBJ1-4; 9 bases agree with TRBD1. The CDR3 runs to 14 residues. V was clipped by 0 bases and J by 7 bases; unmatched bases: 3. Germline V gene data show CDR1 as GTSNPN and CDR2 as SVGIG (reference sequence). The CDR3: CAWSVQGAVEKLFF. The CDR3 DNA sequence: TGTGCCTGGAGTGTACAGGGGGCGGTTGAAAAACTGTTTTTT. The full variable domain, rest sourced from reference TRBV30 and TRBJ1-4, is SQTIHQWPATLVQPVGSPLSLECTVEGTSNPNLYWYRQAAGRGLQLLFYSVGIGQISSEVPQNLSASRPQDRQFILSSKKLLLSDSGFYLCAWSVQGAVEKLFFGSGTQLSVL.

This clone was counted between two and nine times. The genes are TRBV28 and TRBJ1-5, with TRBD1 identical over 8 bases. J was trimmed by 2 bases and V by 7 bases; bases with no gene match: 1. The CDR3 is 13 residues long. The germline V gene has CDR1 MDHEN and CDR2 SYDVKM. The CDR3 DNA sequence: TGTGCCAGCAAGACAGGGGGCAATCAGCCCCAGCATTTT. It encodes CASKTGGNQPQHF.

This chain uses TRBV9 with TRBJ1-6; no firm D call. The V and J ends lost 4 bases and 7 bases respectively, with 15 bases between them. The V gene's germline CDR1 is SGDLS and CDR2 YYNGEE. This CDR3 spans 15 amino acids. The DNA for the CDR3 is TGTGCCAGCAGCCCCCAGGTGGCTGGAAATTCACCCCTCCACTTT. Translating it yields CASSPQVAGNSPLHF.

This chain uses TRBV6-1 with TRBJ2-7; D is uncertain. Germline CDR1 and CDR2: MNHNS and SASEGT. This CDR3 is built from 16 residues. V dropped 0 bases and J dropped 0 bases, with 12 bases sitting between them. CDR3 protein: CASSEAGRFASYEQYV. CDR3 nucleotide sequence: TGTGCCAGCAGTGAAGCAGGCAGGTTTGCCTCCTACGAGCAGTACGTC.

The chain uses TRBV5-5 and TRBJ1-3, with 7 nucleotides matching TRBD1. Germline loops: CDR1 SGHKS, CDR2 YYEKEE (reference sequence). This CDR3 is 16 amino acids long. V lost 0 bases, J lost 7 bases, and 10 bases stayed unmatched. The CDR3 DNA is TGTGCCAGCAGCTTGGAAGGAAGGGGGCCAACCAACACCATATATTTT. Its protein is CASSLEGRGPTNTIYF.

The CDR3 reads CASSLDLGARGYTF. The CDR3, as DNA: TGTGCCAGCAGTTTAGATCTGGGGGCTCGGGGCTACACCTTC. The genes are TRBV28 and TRBJ1-2; perhaps TRBD1 as D (6 bases). CDR1 and CDR2 (germline): MDHEN, SYDVKM. The ends were cut back, 2 bases at V and 8 bases at J, with 15 bases in the middle. The CDR3 has 14 amino acids.

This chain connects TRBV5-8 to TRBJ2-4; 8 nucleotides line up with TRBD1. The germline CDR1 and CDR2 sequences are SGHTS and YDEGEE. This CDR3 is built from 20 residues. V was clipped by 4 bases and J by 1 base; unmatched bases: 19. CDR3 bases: TGTGCCAGCAGCCTACGGACAGGGTTGATTCGGCTTGAGGCCAAAAACATTCAGTACTTC. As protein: CASSLRTGLIRLEAKNIQYF.

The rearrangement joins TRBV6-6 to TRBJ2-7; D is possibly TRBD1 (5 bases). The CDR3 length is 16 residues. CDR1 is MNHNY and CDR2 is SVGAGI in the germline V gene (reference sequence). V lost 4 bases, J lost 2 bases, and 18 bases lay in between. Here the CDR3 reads CASSSTQVGLTYEQYF. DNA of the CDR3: TGTGCCAGCAGTTCAACCCAGGTGGGGCTGACCTACGAGCAGTACTTC.

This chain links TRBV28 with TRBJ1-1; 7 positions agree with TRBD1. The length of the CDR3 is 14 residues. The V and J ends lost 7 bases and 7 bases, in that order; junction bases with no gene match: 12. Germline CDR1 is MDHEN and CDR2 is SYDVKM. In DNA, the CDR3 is TGTGCCAGCAAAGACCCGGGACAGACGCTTGAAGCTTTCTTT. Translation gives CASKDPGQTLEAFF.

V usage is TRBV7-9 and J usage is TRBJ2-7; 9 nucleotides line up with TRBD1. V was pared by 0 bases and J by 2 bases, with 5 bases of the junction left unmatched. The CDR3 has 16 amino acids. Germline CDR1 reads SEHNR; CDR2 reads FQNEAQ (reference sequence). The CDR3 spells CASSLALRQGAYEQYF. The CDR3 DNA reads TGTGCCAGCAGCTTAGCGCTCCGACAGGGGGCCTACGAGCAGTACTTC.

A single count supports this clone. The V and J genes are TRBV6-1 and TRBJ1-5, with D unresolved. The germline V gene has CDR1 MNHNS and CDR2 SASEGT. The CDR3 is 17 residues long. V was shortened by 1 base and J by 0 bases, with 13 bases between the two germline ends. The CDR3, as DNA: TGTGCCAGCAGTGAAGTGTCGTCAGTTTATAGCAATCAGCCCCAGCATTTT. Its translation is CASSEVSSVYSNQPQHF.

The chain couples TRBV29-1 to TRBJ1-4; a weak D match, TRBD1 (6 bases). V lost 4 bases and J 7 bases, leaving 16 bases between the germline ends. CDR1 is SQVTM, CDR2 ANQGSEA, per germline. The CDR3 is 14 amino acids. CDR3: CSVVTGSSGEKLFF. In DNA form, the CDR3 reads TGCAGCGTTGTCACAGGGTCGTCGGGTGAAAAACTGTTTTTT.

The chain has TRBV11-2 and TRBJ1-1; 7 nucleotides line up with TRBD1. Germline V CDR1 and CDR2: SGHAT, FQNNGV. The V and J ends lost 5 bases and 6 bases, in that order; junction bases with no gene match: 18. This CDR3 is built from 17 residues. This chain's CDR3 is CASSRGATGFFLAEAFF. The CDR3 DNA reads TGTGCCAGCAGCCGCGGGGCGACAGGGTTTTTTTTAGCTGAAGCTTTCTTT. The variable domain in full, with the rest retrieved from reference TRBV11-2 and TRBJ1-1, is EAGVAQSPRYKIIEKRQSVAFWCNPISGHATLYWYQQILGQGPKLLIQFQNNGVVDDSQLPKDRFSAERLKGVDSTLKIQPAKLEDSAVYLCASSRGATGFFLAEAFFGQGTRLTVV.

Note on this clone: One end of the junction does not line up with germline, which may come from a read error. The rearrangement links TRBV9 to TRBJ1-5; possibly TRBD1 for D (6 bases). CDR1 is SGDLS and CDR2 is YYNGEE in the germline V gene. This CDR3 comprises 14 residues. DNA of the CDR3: TGTGCCAGCAGCGTAGCAGGGGTAGGTCAGGCCCAGCATTTT. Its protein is CASSVAGVGQAQHF.

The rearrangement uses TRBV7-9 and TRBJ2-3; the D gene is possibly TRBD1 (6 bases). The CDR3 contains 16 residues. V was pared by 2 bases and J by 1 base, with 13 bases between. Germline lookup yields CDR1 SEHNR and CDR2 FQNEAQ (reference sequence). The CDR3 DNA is TGTGCCAGCAGCTTAATGAGGGGGTACGGCACAGATACGCAGTATTTT. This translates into CASSLMRGYGTDTQYF.

In DNA form, the CDR3 reads TGTGCCAGCAGGGACAGGAACACTGAAGCTTTCTTT. Its protein product is CASRDRNTEAFF. The chain employs TRBV6-1 and TRBJ1-1, with D perhaps matching TRBD1 (6 bases). The germline gives CDR1 MNHNS, CDR2 SASEGT. Trimming left V 6 bases short and J 1 base short, with 6 bases between. The CDR3 length is 12 residues.

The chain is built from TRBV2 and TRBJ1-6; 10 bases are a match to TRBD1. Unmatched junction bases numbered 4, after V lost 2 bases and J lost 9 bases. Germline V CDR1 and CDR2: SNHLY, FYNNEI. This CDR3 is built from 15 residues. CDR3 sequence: CASSELGTGVSPLHF. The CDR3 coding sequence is TGTGCCAGCAGTGAACTCGGGACAGGGGTTTCACCCCTCCACTTT. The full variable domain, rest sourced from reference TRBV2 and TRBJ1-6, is EPEVTQTPSHQVTQMGQEVILRCVPISNHLYFYWYRQILGQKVEFLVSFYNNEISEKSEIFDDQFSVERPDGSNFTLKIRSTKLEDSAMYFCASSELGTGVSPLHFGNGTRLTVT.

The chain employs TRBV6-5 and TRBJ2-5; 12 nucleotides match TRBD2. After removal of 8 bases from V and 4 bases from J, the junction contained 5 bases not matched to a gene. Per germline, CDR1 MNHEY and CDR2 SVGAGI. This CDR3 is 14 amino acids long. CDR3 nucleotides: TGTGCCAGCCGGCTAGCGGGGGGGAGAGAGACCCAGTACTTC. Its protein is CASRLAGGRETQYF.

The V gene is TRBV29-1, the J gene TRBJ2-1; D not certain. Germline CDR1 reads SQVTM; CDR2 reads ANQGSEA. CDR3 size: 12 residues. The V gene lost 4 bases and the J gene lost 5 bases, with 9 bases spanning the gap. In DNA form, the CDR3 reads TGCAGCGTTGTGTTCTCGGACAATGAGCAGTTCTTC. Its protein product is CSVVFSDNEQFF.

The CDR3 bases are TGTGCCAGCTCACCACGGGGGGGAGATGGCTACACCTTC. Translation gives CASSPRGGDGYTF. The chain joins TRBV18 to TRBJ1-2, with a weak D call TRBD1 (5 bases). The length of the CDR3 is 13 residues. Germline V gene lookup returns CDR1 KGHSH and CDR2 LQKENI. With 1 base removed from V and 6 bases from J, the gap between germline ends came to 9 bases.

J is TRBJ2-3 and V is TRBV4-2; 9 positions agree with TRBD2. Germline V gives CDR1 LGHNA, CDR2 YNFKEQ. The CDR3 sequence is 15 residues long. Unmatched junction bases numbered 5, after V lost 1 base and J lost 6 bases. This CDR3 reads CASSQVAGGPDTQYF. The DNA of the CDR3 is TGTGCCAGCAGCCAAGTTGCGGGGGGGCCGGATACGCAGTATTTT.

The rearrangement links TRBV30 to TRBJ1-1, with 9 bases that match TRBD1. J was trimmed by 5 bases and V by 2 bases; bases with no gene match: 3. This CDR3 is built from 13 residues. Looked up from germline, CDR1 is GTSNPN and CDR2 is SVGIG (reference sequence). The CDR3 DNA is TGTGCCTGGAGTCTGGGACAGGGAACTGAAGCTTTCTTT. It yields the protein CAWSLGQGTEAFF.

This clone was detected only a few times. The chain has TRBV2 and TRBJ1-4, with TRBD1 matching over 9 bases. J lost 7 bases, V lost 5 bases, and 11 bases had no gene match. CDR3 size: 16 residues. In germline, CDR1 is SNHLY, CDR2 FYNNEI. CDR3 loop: CASSPTRTGEGEKLFF. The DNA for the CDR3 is TGTGCCAGCAGTCCGACGCGGACAGGGGAAGGTGAAAAACTGTTTTTT.

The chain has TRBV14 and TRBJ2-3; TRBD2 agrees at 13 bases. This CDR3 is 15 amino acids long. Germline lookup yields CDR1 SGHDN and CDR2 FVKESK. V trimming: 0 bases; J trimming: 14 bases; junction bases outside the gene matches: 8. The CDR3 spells CASSQDGGLAGIRYF. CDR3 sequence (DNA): TGTGCCAGCAGCCAAGATGGGGGACTAGCGGGGATTCGGTATTTT.

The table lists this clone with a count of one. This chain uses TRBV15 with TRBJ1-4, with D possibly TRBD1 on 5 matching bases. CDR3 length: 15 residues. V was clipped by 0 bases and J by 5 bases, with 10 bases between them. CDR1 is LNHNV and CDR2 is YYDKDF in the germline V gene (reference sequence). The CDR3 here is CATSRDRRGNEKLFF. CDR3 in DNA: TGTGCCACCAGCAGAGATAGGCGGGGGAATGAAAAACTGTTTTTT.

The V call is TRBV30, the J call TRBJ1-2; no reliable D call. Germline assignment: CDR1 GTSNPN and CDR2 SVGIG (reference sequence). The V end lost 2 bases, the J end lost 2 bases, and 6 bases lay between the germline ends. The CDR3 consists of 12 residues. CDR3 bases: TGTGCCTGGAGTCCGCAGAACTATGGCTACACCTTC. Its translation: CAWSPQNYGYTF.

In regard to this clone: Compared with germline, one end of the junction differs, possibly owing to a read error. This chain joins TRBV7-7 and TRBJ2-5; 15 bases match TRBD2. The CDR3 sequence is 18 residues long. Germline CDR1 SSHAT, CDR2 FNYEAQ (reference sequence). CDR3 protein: CASSFLGTSGGLGETQYF. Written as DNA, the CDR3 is TGTGCTAGCAGCTTTCTCGGGACTAGCGGGGGGCTTGGAGAGACCCAGTACTTC.

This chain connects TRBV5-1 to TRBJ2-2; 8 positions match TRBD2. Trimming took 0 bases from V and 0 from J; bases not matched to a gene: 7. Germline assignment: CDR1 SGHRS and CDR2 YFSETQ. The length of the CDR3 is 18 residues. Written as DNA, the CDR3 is TGCGCCAGCAGCTTGGCTCCAGCGGGAGCTGCGAACACCGGGGAGCTGTTTTTT. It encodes CASSLAPAGAANTGELFF.

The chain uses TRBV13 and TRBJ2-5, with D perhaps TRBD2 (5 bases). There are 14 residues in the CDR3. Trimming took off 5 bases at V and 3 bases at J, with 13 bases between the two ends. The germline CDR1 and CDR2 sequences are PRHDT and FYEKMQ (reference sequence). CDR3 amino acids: CASSRSLAEETQYF. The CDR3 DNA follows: TGTGCCAGCAGCAGGTCTCTAGCAGAAGAGACCCAGTACTTC. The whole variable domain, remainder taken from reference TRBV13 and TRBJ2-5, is AAGVIQSPRHLIKEKRETATLKCYPIPRHDTVYWYQQGPGQDPQFLISFYEKMQSDKGSIPDRFSAQQFSDYHSELNMSSLELGDSALYFCASSRSLAEETQYFGPGTRLLVL.